The sample holds a few counts of the clone carrying this TCR beta chain. Those with hyperthyroidism were 18 to 65 years old, newly diagnosed, and ill for under 2 months. Exclusion followed for patients with uncontrolled infection, other autoimmune disease, pregnancy or lactation. A roughly 10 ml volume of fresh peripheral blood provided the PBMCs. TCR beta CDR3 regions were amplified from RNA transcripts. TCR CDR3 regions were first amplified by RT-PCR with HTBI primers. In TCRdb, the multiplex PCR reads were re-called with MiXCR into one record per CDR3 protein. The sample holds some 740,000 distinct CDR3 sequences, roughly 15% seen once. This entry belongs to a study of T cells in Graves' hyperthyroidism and ophthalmopathy. Germline-derived CDR1 and CDR2 are SGHAT and FQNNGV. The CDR3 loop spans 13 amino acids. The germline V and J ends were trimmed by 5 bases and 5 bases, with 13 bases remaining between them.

The clonotype originates from a woman aged 18-35 years with Graves' hyperthyroidism. Material for sequencing was blood. The rearrangement uses TRBV11-2 and TRBJ2-7; D ambiguous. The DNA for the CDR3 is TGTGCCAGCAGCCTCAGTGGAGTCGACGAGCAGTACTTC. Translated, it gives CASSLSGVDEQYF.